These T cell receptor beta chains were read from a single sample in a study of tumor-infiltrating lymphocytes in glioblastoma multiforme. TCRdb reanalysed the multiplex PCR reads using MiXCR and keeps one entry per CDR3 protein. The sample carries approximately 30,000 distinct CDR3 sequences, roughly three fifths recorded once. Sequenced sample: brain tumor tissue. The receptors here all came from a male donor with glioblastoma. The CDR3 runs from the conserved cysteine through the conserved F or W. A D gene is named only where the DNA matches it firmly. Clone sizes are given selectively: once, few, many, or a class where the clone is expanded.

D: .
V: TRBV5-6
size: few
J: TRBJ1-4
CDR3: CAISVLHEKLFF
DNA: TGTGCCATCAGCGTGCTGCATGAAAAACTGTTTTTT

D: .
V: TRBV28
size: .
J: TRBJ1-5
CDR3: CASSIWGHLNQPQHF
DNA: TGTGCCAGCAGTATATGGGGACACCTGAATCAGCCCCAGCATTTT

D: .
V: TRBV10-3
size: medium-sized
J: TRBJ2-3
CDR3: CAISESSPSTDTQYF
DNA: TGTGCCATCAGTGAGTCGAGTCCTAGCACAGATACGCAGTATTTT

D: .
V: TRBV20-1
size: .
J: TRBJ1-1
CDR3: CSAIKGIWTEAFF
DNA: TGCAGTGCTATAAAGGGGATTTGGACTGAAGCTTTCTTT

D: .
V: TRBV14
size: .
J: TRBJ2-1
CDR3: CASSQVTGRAYNEQFF
DNA: TGTGCCAGCAGCCAAGTAACAGGGCGCGCATACAATGAGCAGTTCTTC

D: TRBD2
V: TRBV20-1
size: .
J: TRBJ2-7
CDR3: CSAPLAGGFCEQYF
DNA: TGCAGTGCTCCCCTAGCGGGAGGGTTCTGCGAGCAGTACTTC

D: .
V: TRBV6-2/TRBV6-3
size: .
J: TRBJ2-1
CDR3: CASSYIAWSNEQFF
DNA: TGTGCCAGCAGTTACATAGCGTGGAGCAATGAGCAGTTCTTC

D: .
V: TRBV5-1
size: few
J: TRBJ2-3
CDR3: CASIPGASTDTQYF
DNA: TGCGCCAGCATCCCCGGGGCTAGCACAGATACGCAGTATTTT

D: TRBD2
V: TRBV20-1
size: many
J: TRBJ2-7
CDR3: CSARDGASGPYEQYF
DNA: TGCAGTGCTAGAGATGGGGCTAGCGGTCCCTACGAGCAGTACTTC

D: .
V: TRBV29-1
size: .
J: TRBJ2-7
CDR3: CSVKWEAGNEQYF
DNA: TGCAGCGTTAAGTGGGAGGCGGGCAACGAGCAGTACTTC

D: .
V: TRBV5-6
size: .
J: TRBJ1-5
CDR3: CASSLGRNQPQHF
DNA: TGTGCCAGCAGCCTGGGCCGGAATCAGCCCCAGCATTTT

D: .
V: TRBV29-1
size: .
J: TRBJ2-1
CDR3: CIVGGRQGGNEQFF
DNA: TGCATCGTAGGGGGACGGCAGGGGGGCAATGAGCAGTTCTTC

D: .
V: TRBV10-3
size: many
J: TRBJ2-7
CDR3: CATWNVYEQYF
DNA: TGTGCCACCTGGAATGTCTACGAGCAGTACTTC

D: .
V: TRBV6-2/TRBV6-3
size: large
J: TRBJ2-7
CDR3: CASSLETFYEQYF
DNA: TGTGCCAGCAGTTTAGAGACCTTCTACGAGCAGTACTTC

D: .
V: TRBV29-1
size: few
J: TRBJ2-3
CDR3: CSVGGNRTDTQYF
DNA: TGCAGCGTAGGCGGGAATCGGACAGATACGCAGTATTTT

D: .
V: TRBV20-1
size: .
J: TRBJ1-2
CDR3: CSARDSVNYGYTF
DNA: TGCAGTGCTAGGGACAGTGTTAACTATGGCTACACCTTC

D: .
V: TRBV6-1
size: .
J: TRBJ2-7
CDR3: CASSKVGSHEQYF
DNA: TGTGCCAGCAGTAAAGTAGGATCCCACGAGCAGTACTTC

D: .
V: TRBV6-1
size: .
J: TRBJ1-2
CDR3: CAVYYRARHGNTF
DNA: TGTGCCGTTTACTACCGGGCCCGACATGGCAACACCTTC

D: .
V: TRBV12-3/TRBV12-4
size: .
J: TRBJ2-7
CDR3: CASRLSGEGGLYEQYF
DNA: TGTGCCAGTAGGCTCTCGGGCGAGGGCGGGTTGTACGAGCAGTACTTC

D: .
V: TRBV12-3/TRBV12-4
size: .
J: TRBJ2-6
CDR3: CASSLIGTGANILTF
DNA: TGTGCCAGCAGTCTAATTGGGACTGGGGCCAACATCCTGACTTTC

D: .
V: TRBV7-9
size: .
J: TRBJ2-1
CDR3: CASSLGLGGDLDEQSF
DNA: TGTGCCAGCAGCTTAGGACTAGGGGGAGACCTCGATGAGCAGTCCTTC

D: .
V: TRBV29-1
size: .
J: TRBJ1-2
CDR3: CSVPAEVINYGYAF
DNA: TGCAGCGTCCCTGCGGAGGTTATTAACTATGGCTACGCCTTC

D: .
V: TRBV10-3
size: .
J: TRBJ1-1
CDR3: CAISEVEATDSEAFF
DNA: TGTGCCATCAGTGAAGTGGAGGCCACGGATTCTGAAGCTTTCTTT

D: TRBD1
V: TRBV29-1
size: .
J: TRBJ1-3
CDR3: CSTRTGRYAGNTLYF
DNA: TGCAGCACTAGGACAGGGCGGTACGCTGGAAACACCTTATATTTT

D: .
V: TRBV20-1
size: .
J: TRBJ2-7
CDR3: CSAREGTEGYEQYF
DNA: TGCAGTGCTAGAGAAGGGACTGAGGGTTACGAGCAGTACTTC

D: .
V: TRBV20-1
size: many
J: TRBJ2-3
CDR3: CSARGRDSLEYF
DNA: TGCAGTGCTAGAGGGCGGGACTCTCTGGAGTATTTT

D: TRBD1
V: TRBV11-2
size: .
J: TRBJ1-1
CDR3: CASSLDRGGTEAFF
DNA: TGTGCCAGCAGCTTGGACAGGGGGGGGACTGAAGCTTTCTTT

D: TRBD1
V: TRBV6-5
size: .
J: TRBJ1-2
CDR3: CASSQTAGQSYGYTF
DNA: TGTGCCAGCAGTCAGACGGCGGGACAGTCATATGGCTACACCTTC

D: .
V: TRBV29-1
size: .
J: TRBJ2-1
CDR3: CSVNDRGLGQFF
DNA: TGCAGCGTTAATGACCGGGGATTAGGGCAGTTCTTC

D: .
V: TRBV4-1
size: many
J: TRBJ2-2
CDR3: CASSQDPGGSHTGELFF
DNA: TGCGCCAGCAGCCAAGATCCCGGAGGGAGTCACACCGGGGAGCTGTTTTTT

D: .
V: TRBV11-1
size: .
J: TRBJ2-6
CDR3: CASSPFWVNVLTF
DNA: TGTGCCAGCAGCCCCTTTTGGGTCAACGTCCTGACTTTC

D: TRBD2
V: TRBV6-6
size: .
J: TRBJ2-3
CDR3: CASSPGLVDTDTLYF
DNA: TGTGCCAGCTCCCCGGGACTAGTGGATACAGATACGCTGTATTTT

D: TRBD1
V: TRBV5-5
size: many
J: TRBJ2-3
CDR3: CASSAGQGALSGDTQYF
DNA: TGTGCCAGCAGCGCCGGACAGGGAGCCCTGTCTGGAGATACGCAGTATTTT

D: TRBD1
V: TRBV6-5
size: .
J: TRBJ2-7
CDR3: CASIPGQGYYEQCF
DNA: TGTGCCAGCATTCCGGGACAGGGGTATTACGAGCAGTGCTTC

D: TRBD2
V: TRBV29-1
size: .
J: TRBJ2-1
CDR3: CSVARDYDLMPQFF
DNA: TGCAGCGTTGCCCGGGACTACGACCTTATGCCGCAGTTCTTC

D: TRBD2
V: TRBV20-1
size: once
J: TRBJ2-1
CDR3: CSAISPGTRSDEQFF
DNA: TGCAGTGCCATAAGTCCCGGGACTAGAAGCGATGAGCAGTTCTTC

D: .
V: TRBV4-1
size: .
J: TRBJ1-5
CDR3: CAISHPGGTQPQHF
DNA: TGCGCCATCAGCCATCCCGGGGGGACTCAGCCCCAGCATTTT

D: .
V: TRBV6-6
size: .
J: TRBJ1-1
CDR3: CASRDTESTEAFF
DNA: TGCGCCAGCAGGGATACAGAATCCACTGAAGCTTTCTTT

D: TRBD1
V: TRBV6-5
size: many
J: TRBJ2-7
CDR3: CATKAGTEKQYF
DNA: TGTGCCACCAAGGCCGGGACAGAAAAGCAGTACTTC

D: .
V: TRBV6-5
size: .
J: TRBJ2-7
CDR3: CASSYSMTGKGEQYF
DNA: TGTGCCAGCAGTTACTCGATGACGGGGAAAGGCGAGCAGTACTTC

D: TRBD1
V: TRBV6-6
size: many
J: TRBJ1-2
CDR3: CASRNRDRGPGGYTF
DNA: TGTGCCAGCAGAAATCGGGACAGGGGGCCTGGTGGCTACACCTTC

D: .
V: TRBV29-1
size: .
J: TRBJ2-7
CDR3: CSVTPGGYTHEQYF
DNA: TGCAGCGTCACCCCCGGCGGATATACCCACGAGCAGTACTTC

D: TRBD1
V: TRBV28
size: .
J: TRBJ2-7
CDR3: CVSSPTGQGSYEQYF
DNA: TGTGTCAGCAGTCCCACGGGACAGGGATCCTACGAGCAGTACTTC

D: .
V: TRBV5-1
size: .
J: TRBJ1-5
CDR3: CASSLEGAPDQPQHF
DNA: TGCGCCAGCAGCTTGGAAGGGGCCCCCGATCAGCCCCAGCATTTT

D: .
V: TRBV11-2
size: .
J: TRBJ2-1
CDR3: CASSVDRGTEQFF
DNA: TGTGCCAGCAGCGTCGATAGGGGTACTGAGCAGTTCTTC

D: TRBD1
V: TRBV28
size: few
J: TRBJ1-1
CDR3: CASSRGQATEAFF
DNA: TGTGCCAGCAGTCGAGGACAGGCCACTGAAGCTTTCTTT

D: TRBD2
V: TRBV20-1
size: many
J: TRBJ2-1
CDR3: CSADSASGNGDEQFF
DNA: TGCAGTGCGGACTCGGCTAGCGGGAATGGGGATGAGCAGTTCTTC

D: .
V: TRBV12-3/TRBV12-4
size: .
J: TRBJ2-7
CDR3: CASRLSRKGGVYEQYF
DNA: TGTGCCAGCAGGCTCTCGCGCAAGGGCGGGGTGTACGAGCAGTACTTC

D: .
V: TRBV4-1
size: once
J: TRBJ2-7
CDR3: CASSLRGHGYEQYF
DNA: TGCGCCAGCAGCCTTCGGGGACACGGCTACGAGCAGTACTTC

D: .
V: TRBV20-1
size: .
J: TRBJ2-3
CDR3: CGARGLGDTQYF
DNA: TGCGGTGCTAGAGGCCTAGGGGATACGCAGTATTTT

D: .
V: TRBV10-3
size: .
J: TRBJ2-3
CDR3: CAISEGGATDTPYF
DNA: TGTGCCATCAGTGAGGGGGGGGCTACAGATACGCCGTATTTT

D: .
V: TRBV20-1
size: few
J: TRBJ1-2
CDR3: CSARIPSGMGYTF
DNA: TGCAGTGCTAGAATCCCCTCGGGAATGGGCTACACCTTC

D: TRBD2
V: TRBV24-1
size: .
J: TRBJ2-1
CDR3: CATSEERGYNEQFF
DNA: TGTGCCACCAGTGAGGAGCGGGGGTACAATGAGCAGTTCTTC